Sequencing of this T cell receptor beta chain was carried out in a study of blood T cell repertoires in COVID-19 (dated by TCRdb to 2018 to 2021). Regarding the research as a whole: Samples covering the acute and convalescent phases of COVID-19 were provided by collaborators in the United States, Italy and Spain. Deeply sampled blood TCRbeta repertoires from subjects exposed to, actively infected with, or recovered from COVID-19 were included in the dataset. The samples were drawn from the first 160 participants of the ongoing ImmuneRACE study and from over 950 subjects provided by 6 global collaborators. Sample metadata almost always included a de-identified subject ID, COVID-19 status, age in years and sex. The prospective study material was composed of cDNA or gDNA derived from T cells, B-cell-depleted T cells, or PBMCs. Where available, HLA class I and class II types were obtained from metadata supplied by the sample provider rather than from assay-based typing. The repertoires were released in a freely available public database intended as a resource for research on the immune response to SARS-CoV-2.

Participants in the prospective study were aged roughly 18 to 95 years, lived in 20 to 30 United States geographic areas, and enrolled through a virtual design. In the prospective study, participants were assigned to cohorts based on the clinical history participants reported in a screening survey and a study questionnaire. Recovered participants in ImmuneRACE Cohort 3 were defined by two consecutive negative NP/OP PCR tests, clearance by a healthcare professional, or resolution of symptoms. Each participant in the prospective study had whole blood, serum and a nasopharyngeal or oropharyngeal swab collected by mobile phlebotomists. Over a roughly two-month period, participants in the prospective study had the option of providing additional blood draws and questionnaires. Before DNA extraction, blood samples from the prospective study were shipped at room temperature or frozen. Summary of the overall study and its limitations: Clinical and demographic metadata were provided uncurated, with the amount varying by source and participant.

Trimming leaves V shorter by 4 bases and J shorter by 5 bases, with the junction holding 8 bases beyond the gene matches. Based on the germline V gene, the CDR1 and CDR2 sequences are SQVTM and ANQGSEA. The cysteine opens and the phenylalanine closes a CDR3 of 15 amino acids. The entry retains the CDR3 DNA only, 45 bases that are in frame from base 1. This clone appeared a few times. Its antigen remains unidentified. Base qualities are not recorded, but no much larger clone differs from it by a single base. The immunoSEQ Assay, a bias-controlled multiplex PCR, was used to amplify TCRbeta CDR3 regions from genomic DNA. Turning to the authors' computational methods: Within the assay, amplification of reference gene primers was used to estimate how many nucleated cells each sample contained. Sequence reads were collapsed and filtered to measure the absolute abundance of every unique TCRbeta CDR3 rearrangement. For each sample, productive Simpson clonality was calculated as the square root of Simpson's diversity index over productive rearrangements. In TCRdb, the immuneACCESS table is reduced to in-frame sequences with V and J assigned. These tables do not hold every clone; where another copy was compared, an unresolved V gene accounts for under half, and the others remain unexplained. The DNA gave D and trimming, while V, J and clone size come from that table. The sample includes a few hundred thousand clones, with 80% to 90% observed a single time. About 5% of the sample belongs to the ten largest clones.

The sequenced material came from PBMCs or T cells enriched from blood (not recorded which). This TCR came from a man aged 30 to 45 who had recovered from COVID-19. This chain is built from TRBV29-1 and TRBJ2-2, with 9 junctional bases fitting TRBD1. The CDR3 sequence is CSVGPGQGMTGELFF. The nucleotide sequence is TGCAGCGTTGGCCCAGGACAGGGGATGACCGGGGAGCTGTTTTTT.